This T cell receptor beta chain is from a study of OX40 agonist ivuxolimab in advanced cancers. Whole-study context: The group had a mean age of roughly 56 years, ranged from about 20 to 79, and was less than 85% male. The study's findings and limits: Averaged across samples, CD8+ T cells carried more expanded clones than CD4+ did.

This clone was counted once. Its target is not known. TCRdb keeps only in-frame clones here, not all; method: immunoSEQ multiplex PCR. The sample yields under 70,000 clones, roughly 92% seen once. This CDR3 contains 14 residues. The chain joins TRBV21-1 to TRBJ2-7. TRBV21-1 is termed a pseudogene. The sequencing used CD4+ or CD8+ T cells sorted from blood, collected in a trial of the OX40 agonist ivuxolimab. The receptor was derived from an adult with an advanced solid tumor such as melanoma, head and neck, liver or kidney cancer. CDR3 region: CASKVEGKSYEQYF. CDR3 DNA sequence: TGTGCCAGCAAGGTCGAAGGGAAGTCCTACGAGCAGTACTTC.